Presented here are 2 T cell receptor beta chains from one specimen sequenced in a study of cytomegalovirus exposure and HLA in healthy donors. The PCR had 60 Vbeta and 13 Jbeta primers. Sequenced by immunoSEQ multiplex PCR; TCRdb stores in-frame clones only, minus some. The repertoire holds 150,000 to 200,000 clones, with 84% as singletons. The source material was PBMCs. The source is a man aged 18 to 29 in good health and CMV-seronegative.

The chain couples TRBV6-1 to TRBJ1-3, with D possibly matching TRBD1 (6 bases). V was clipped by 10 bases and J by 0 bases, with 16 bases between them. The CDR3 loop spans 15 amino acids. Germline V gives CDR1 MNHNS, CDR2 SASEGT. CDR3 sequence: CATKKGQLSGNTIYF. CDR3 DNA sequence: TGTGCCACCAAAAAGGGACAACTCTCTGGAAACACCATATATTTT.

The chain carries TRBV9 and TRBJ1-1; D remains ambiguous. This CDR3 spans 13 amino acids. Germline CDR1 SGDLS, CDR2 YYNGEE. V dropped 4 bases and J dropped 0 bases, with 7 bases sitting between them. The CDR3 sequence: CASSTTVNTEAFF. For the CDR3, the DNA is TGTGCCAGCAGCACAACAGTGAACACTGAAGCTTTCTTT.